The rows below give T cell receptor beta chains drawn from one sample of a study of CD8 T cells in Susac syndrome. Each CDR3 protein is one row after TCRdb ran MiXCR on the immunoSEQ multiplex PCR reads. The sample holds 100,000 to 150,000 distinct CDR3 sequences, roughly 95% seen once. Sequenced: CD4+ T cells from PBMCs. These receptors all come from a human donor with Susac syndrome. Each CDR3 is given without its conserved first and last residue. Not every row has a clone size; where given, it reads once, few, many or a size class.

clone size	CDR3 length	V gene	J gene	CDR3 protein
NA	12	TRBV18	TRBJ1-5	ASSPLRGDQPQH
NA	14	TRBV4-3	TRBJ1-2	ASSQDQAAARYGYT
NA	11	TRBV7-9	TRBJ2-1	ASTSEGPREQF
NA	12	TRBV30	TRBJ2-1	AWSVRGGSGEQF
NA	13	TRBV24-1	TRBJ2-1	ATSSGTSGKTEQF
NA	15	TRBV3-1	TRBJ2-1	ASSPNLMGLAGNEQF
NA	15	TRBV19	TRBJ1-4	ASRTGGQQGKNEKLF
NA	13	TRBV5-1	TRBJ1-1	ASSSGQRTNTEAF
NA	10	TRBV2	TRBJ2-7	ASEGLAEEQY
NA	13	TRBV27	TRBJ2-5	ASTLSGGAGETQY
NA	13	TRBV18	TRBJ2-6	ASSGTGLGANVLT
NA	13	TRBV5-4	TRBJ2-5	ASSSGLAGGETQY
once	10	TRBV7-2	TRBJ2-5	ASSPIWETQY
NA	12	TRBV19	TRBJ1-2	ASSMARGHYGYT